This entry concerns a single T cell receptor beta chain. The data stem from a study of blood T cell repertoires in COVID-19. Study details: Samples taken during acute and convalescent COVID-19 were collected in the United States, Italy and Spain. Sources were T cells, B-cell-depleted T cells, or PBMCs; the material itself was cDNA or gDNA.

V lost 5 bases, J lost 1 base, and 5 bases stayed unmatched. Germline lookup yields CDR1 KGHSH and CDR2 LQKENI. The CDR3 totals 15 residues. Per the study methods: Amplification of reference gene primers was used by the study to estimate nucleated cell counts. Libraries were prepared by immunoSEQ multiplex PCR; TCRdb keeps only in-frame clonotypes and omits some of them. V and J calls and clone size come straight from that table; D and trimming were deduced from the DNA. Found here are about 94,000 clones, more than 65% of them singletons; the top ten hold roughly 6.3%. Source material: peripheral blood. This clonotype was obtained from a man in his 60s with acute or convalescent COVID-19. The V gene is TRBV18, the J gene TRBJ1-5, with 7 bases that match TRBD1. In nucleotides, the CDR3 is TGTGCCAGCTCAACAGGGGAAGGGAGCAATCAGCCCCAGCATTTT. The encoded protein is CASSTGEGSNQPQHF.